One sample yielded the 8 T cell receptor beta chains listed below, sequenced in a study of blood T cell repertoires in COVID-19. The repertoire was sequenced with immunoSEQ multiplex PCR; TCRdb's copy has only in-frame clones and lacks some. The sample shows tens of thousands of clones, roughly 86% of them seen only once. The specimen was peripheral blood. Receptors originate from a human donor in a cohort sampled during active COVID-19.

DNA of the CDR3: TGTGCCAGCAGCTTAAGAGGACAGGGGTTCTCCTACAATGAGCAGTTCTTC. It translates to CASSLRGQGFSYNEQFF. The gene calls are TRBV7-2 and TRBJ2-1; 9 bases agree with TRBD1. The length of the CDR3 is 17 residues. J gave up 0 bases and V 2 bases, and 5 bases lay outside the gene matches. Germline values: CDR1 SGHTA, CDR2 FQGNSA.

The chain employs TRBV28 and TRBJ2-3; a possible D gene is TRBD2 (6 bases). CDR3 size: 13 residues. V was pared by 10 bases and J by 8 bases, with 19 bases between. CDR1 is MDHEN and CDR2 is SYDVKM in the germline V gene. This CDR3 reads CAITGTPSATQYF. CDR3 bases: TGTGCCATCACGGGGACTCCCAGTGCTACGCAGTATTTT.

CDR3 in amino acids: CASRRGQGSWQPQHF. CDR3 bases: TGTGCCAGTAGAAGGGGACAGGGGAGCTGGCAGCCCCAGCATTTT. The genes are TRBV19 and TRBJ1-5, with 10 bases aligning to TRBD1. Germline assignment: CDR1 LNHDA and CDR2 SQIVND (reference sequence). The CDR3 has 15 residues. V lost 6 bases to trimming and J lost 7 bases; unmatched junction nucleotides: 9.

This sequence joins TRBV24-1 and TRBJ2-1, with 13 bases matching TRBD2. The germline V gene encodes CDR1 KGHDR and CDR2 SFDVKD. The J segment lost 7 bases and the V segment lost 3 bases, leaving 5 bases of the junction unmatched. The CDR3 is 16 amino acids. DNA of the CDR3: TGTGCCACCAGTGATCGGACTAGCGGGAGTAGAAATGAGCAGTTCTTC. Encoded protein: CATSDRTSGSRNEQFF.

V usage is TRBV7-2 and J usage is TRBJ2-1; weak D call: TRBD2 (5 bases). V lost 1 base to trimming and J lost 6 bases, with 10 bases between them. The CDR3 is 14 residues long. Per the germline V gene, CDR1 is SGHTA and CDR2 is FQGNSA. CDR3 bases: TGTGCCAGCAGCTTAGAGCCGCGGGTCAATGAGCAGTTCTTC. It codes for CASSLEPRVNEQFF.

The J gene is TRBJ2-3, the V gene TRBV5-1, with D possibly being TRBD2 (6 bases). CDR3 length: 16 amino acids. Deletions cut 5 bases from V and 4 bases from J, with 20 bases between. The germline gives CDR1 SGHRS, CDR2 YFSETQ. This CDR3 is CASRNFGGNPADTQYF. In DNA form, the CDR3 reads TGCGCCAGCAGAAATTTTGGGGGGAACCCTGCAGATACGCAGTATTTT.

The rearrangement links TRBV7-8 to TRBJ2-5, with a weak D call TRBD2 (6 bases). Between the trimmed V and J ends, which lost 5 bases and 5 bases, there was a span of 18 bases. Germline V gene data show CDR1 as SGHVS and CDR2 as FQNEAQ. The CDR3 has 15 residues. The chain's CDR3 is CASSPGLQSGETQYF. Written as DNA, the CDR3 is TGTGCCAGCAGCCCGGGACTCCAAAGTGGGGAGACCCAGTACTTC.

The chain joins TRBV6-5 to TRBJ1-1; 7 nucleotides line up with TRBD1. CDR1 is MNHEY and CDR2 is SVGAGI in the germline V gene. The CDR3 runs to 12 residues. V lost 7 bases and J lost 6; bases outside the gene matches: 5. Here the CDR3 DNA reads TGTGCCAGCAAGGGGGCGGGCGCTGAAGCTTTCTTT. Its protein product is CASKGAGAEAFF.